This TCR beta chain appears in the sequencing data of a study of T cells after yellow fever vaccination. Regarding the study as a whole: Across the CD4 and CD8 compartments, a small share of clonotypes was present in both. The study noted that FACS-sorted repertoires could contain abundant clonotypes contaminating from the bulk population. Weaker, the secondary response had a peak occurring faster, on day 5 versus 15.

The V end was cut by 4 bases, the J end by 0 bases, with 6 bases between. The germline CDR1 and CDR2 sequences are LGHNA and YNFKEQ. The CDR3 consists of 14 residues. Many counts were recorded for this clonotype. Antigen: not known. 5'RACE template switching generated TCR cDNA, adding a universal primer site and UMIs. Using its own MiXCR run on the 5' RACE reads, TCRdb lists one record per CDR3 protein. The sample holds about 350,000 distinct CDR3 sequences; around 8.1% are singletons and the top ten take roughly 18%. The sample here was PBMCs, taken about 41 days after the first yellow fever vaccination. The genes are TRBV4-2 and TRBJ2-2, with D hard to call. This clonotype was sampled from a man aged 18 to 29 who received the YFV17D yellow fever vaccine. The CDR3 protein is CASSRETNTGELFF. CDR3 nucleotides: TGTGCCAGCAGCCGAGAAACGAACACCGGGGAGCTGTTTTTT.